The 24 T cell receptor beta chains reported below all come from one sample, sequenced in a study of T-cell memory formation after mild COVID-19. TCRdb used MiXCR to reprocess the 5' RACE reads, holding one entry per CDR3 protein. The sample has under 300,000 distinct CDR3 sequences; 7% to 10% are singletons. The specimen was PBMCs or a T cell subset sorted from them (not recorded which). All receptors come from a man aged 18 to 30 who had mild COVID-19 (a few samples of this study predate the infection). Cell type and time point are not known.

The genes are TRBV7-9 and TRBJ2-2, with D possibly matching TRBD1 (6 bases). V was cut by 0 bases and J by 3 bases, with 14 bases left in between. The V gene's germline CDR1 is SEHNR and CDR2 FQNEAQ (reference sequence). This CDR3 is built from 17 residues. The DNA of the CDR3 is TGTGCCAGCAGCTTAGCGGTGGCAGGGGACGACACCGGGGAGCTGTTTTTT. It translates to CASSLAVAGDDTGELFF.

Concerning this clonotype itself: One junction end disagrees with the germline gene, perhaps due to a read error. The J gene is TRBJ2-3, the V gene TRBV7-3; 7 positions agree with TRBD1. The CDR3 extends over 14 amino acids. Germline V gene sequence: CDR1 SGHTA, CDR2 FQGTGA. CDR3 in DNA: TGTGCCAGCAGTCAACAGGGGATCGGGGATACGGAGTATTTT. Translating it yields CASSQQGIGDTEYF.

The chain employs TRBV3-1 and TRBJ2-5; D gene uncertain. The V end lost 0 bases, the J end lost 6 bases, and 2 bases lay between the germline ends. The germline CDR1 and CDR2 sequences are LGHDT and YNNKEL (reference sequence). The length of the CDR3 is 11 residues. The CDR3 nucleotides are TGTGCCAGCAGCCAAGACCAGACCCAGTACTTC. It translates to CASSQDQTQYF.

V is TRBV19 and J is TRBJ2-1; 8 nucleotides align to TRBD2. With V trimmed by 5 bases and J by 6 bases, 9 bases remained unmatched. Germline V gives CDR1 LNHDA, CDR2 SQIVND (reference sequence). The CDR3 has 15 residues. The CDR3 coding sequence is TGTGCCAGTAGTCCGAGCGGGGGTCCAGGCAATGAGCAGTTCTTC. Residues: CASSPSGGPGNEQFF.

This clonotype was found a few times. The CDR3: CASMGTGNSGNTIYF. CDR3 sequence (DNA): TGTGCCAGCATGGGGACAGGGAACTCTGGAAACACCATATATTTT. This sequence joins TRBV12-3 or TRBV12-4 and TRBJ1-3; 9 bases agree with TRBD1. J lost 0 bases, V lost 7 bases, and 4 bases had no gene match. The CDR3 has 15 residues.

This clonotype was detected only a few times. The chain joins TRBV6-5 to TRBJ1-2; D is unclear. Germline-derived CDR1 and CDR2 are MNHEY and SVGAGI. The CDR3 has 15 amino acids. Trimming shortened V by 7 bases and J by 2 bases, and 17 bases separated the two germline ends. DNA of the CDR3: TGTGCCAGCATTCGAGACGGTGGCCCAAACTATGGCTACACCTTC. Protein sequence: CASIRDGGPNYGYTF.

This sequence joins TRBV6-2 or TRBV6-3 and TRBJ2-7; unclear D gene. V was pared by 8 bases and J by 5 bases, with 13 bases between. CDR3 length: 12 residues. From germline, CDR1 is MNHEY and CDR2 SVGEGT. The CDR3 nucleotides read TGTGCCAGCTGTATGAGAGCGAACGAGCAGTACTTC. It translates to CASCMRANEQYF.

Ten or more counts support this clonotype. This chain links TRBV7-2 with TRBJ2-1; TRBD1 is a possible D gene (5 bases). Germline assignment: CDR1 SGHTA and CDR2 FQGNSA. The CDR3 consists of 15 residues. Trimming pared 1 base from V and 0 bases from J, leaving 7 bases between. Here the CDR3 reads CASSLEGRSYNEQFF. The CDR3 DNA follows: TGTGCCAGCAGCTTAGAGGGGCGCTCCTACAATGAGCAGTTCTTC.

This clonotype was observed at least ten times. This chain uses TRBV12-3 or TRBV12-4 with TRBJ2-7, with 8 bases fitting TRBD1. The CDR3 length is 14 residues. V shed 5 bases and J 2 bases; nucleotides not matched to a gene: 5. For the CDR3, the DNA is TGTGCCAGCAGTAAAGGACAGGGCGCCTACGAGCAGTACGTC. The encoded protein is CASSKGQGAYEQYV.

This clonotype was counted only a few times. V gene TRBV2 combines with J gene TRBJ1-1; TRBD1 is a possible D gene (5 bases). The CDR3 has 13 amino acids. Trimming pared 3 bases from V and 1 base from J, leaving 6 bases between. Germline values: CDR1 SNHLY, CDR2 FYNNEI. The CDR3, as DNA: TGTGCCAGCAGTGACGGACAGAACACTGAAGCTTTCTTT. Translating gives CASSDGQNTEAFF.

This clonotype showed up just a few times. CDR3 sequence (DNA): TGTGCCAGCAGCCTACGAGGAAATTCAGGGAGCTCCTACGAGCAGTACGTC. Its protein is CASSLRGNSGSSYEQYV. This chain joins TRBV9 and TRBJ2-7, with D possibly called TRBD1 or TRBD2 (5 bases each). Trimming left V 4 bases short and J 0 bases short, with 20 bases between. CDR1 SGDLS and CDR2 YYNGEE come from the germline V gene. There are 17 residues in the CDR3.

This clonotype has only a few counts. The V call is TRBV29-1, the J call TRBJ1-6; tentatively, D is TRBD1 (5 bases). Germline V gene data show CDR1 as SQVTM and CDR2 as ANQGSEA. CDR3 length: 13 residues. V lost 6 bases and J lost 4, with 10 bases in between. The DNA of the CDR3 is TGCAGCGTGGGGGACGGTTATAATTCACCCCTCCACTTT. Protein: CSVGDGYNSPLHF.

Only a few counts were recorded for this clonotype. The rearrangement joins TRBV11-2 to TRBJ1-1; tentative D call: TRBD1 (6 bases). V lost 4 bases to trimming and J lost 0 bases, with 9 bases between them. Germline V CDR1 and CDR2: SGHAT, FQNNGV. CDR3 size: 14 residues. CDR3: CASSYRDLNTEAFF. CDR3 sequence (DNA): TGTGCCAGCAGCTACAGGGACCTGAACACTGAAGCTTTCTTT.

This clonotype was detected only a few times. The chain uses TRBV5-1 and TRBJ2-1; no clear D gene. This CDR3 region has 13 residues. Trimming took off 0 bases at V and 6 bases at J, with 7 bases between the two ends. CDR1 is SGHRS, CDR2 YFSETQ, per germline. CDR3 protein: CASSLVPINEQFF. In DNA, the CDR3 is TGCGCCAGCAGCTTGGTTCCGATCAATGAGCAGTTCTTC.

This clonotype was detected a few times. This sequence joins TRBV7-3 and TRBJ2-5; D perhaps matches TRBD2 (5 bases). The germline CDR1 and CDR2 sequences are SGHTA and FQGTGA. V dropped 2 bases and J dropped 0 bases, with 13 bases sitting between them. This CDR3 contains 16 residues. CDR3: CASSLLGRANQETQYF. DNA for the CDR3: TGTGCCAGCAGCTTACTGGGGAGAGCGAACCAAGAGACCCAGTACTTC.

This clonotype has just a few counts. The rearrangement links TRBV6-6 to TRBJ1-2, with 8 bases fitting TRBD1. The CDR3 is 16 residues long. Germline values: CDR1 MNHNY, CDR2 SVGAGI (reference sequence). With 4 bases clipped from V and 1 base from J, the junction kept 8 bases outside the gene matches. The CDR3: CASSFSDRGGNYGYTF. CDR3 coding DNA: TGTGCCAGCAGTTTCTCCGACAGGGGAGGTAACTATGGCTACACCTTC.

The J gene is TRBJ2-5, the V gene TRBV23-1; D is perhaps TRBD1 (5 bases). TRBV23-1 belongs to the ORF category, with a function that is uncertain. The CDR3 spans 14 residues. V was cut by 3 bases and J by 0 bases, with 8 bases left in between. In nucleotides, the CDR3 is TGCGCCAGCAGTCAGGACAAGTACCAAGAGACCCAGTACTTC. This sequence encodes CASSQDKYQETQYF.

Regarding this clonotype: A much larger clone lies one base from this, so it may be a read error. J is TRBJ2-1 and V is TRBV6-2 or TRBV6-3, with TRBD2 matching over 10 bases. V shed 0 bases, J shed 10 bases, and the junction held 9 bases outside the gene matches. CDR1 is MNHEY, CDR2 SVGEGT, per germline. This CDR3 comprises 16 residues. CDR3 in amino acids: CASSYSTGAGGFEQFF. The CDR3 DNA is TGTGCCAGCAGTTACTCGACCGGAGCGGGGGGGTTCGAGCAGTTCTTC.

This clonotype was observed a handful of times. The chain joins TRBV20-1 to TRBJ1-1, with D unresolved. Germline CDR1 is DFQATT and CDR2 is SNEGSKA (reference sequence). With 6 bases removed from V and 1 base from J, the gap between germline ends came to 9 bases. The CDR3 runs 12 residues. The CDR3 loop is CSATSPNTEAFF. CDR3 nucleotide sequence: TGCAGTGCCACATCACCGAACACTGAAGCTTTCTTT.

The chain links TRBV20-1 to TRBJ1-4; no firm D call. Trimming shortened V by 2 bases and J by 10 bases, and 14 bases separated the two germline ends. The CDR3 is made up of 13 amino acids. Germline V gene lookup returns CDR1 DFQATT and CDR2 SNEGSKA (reference sequence). This chain's CDR3 is CSARFPLEGKLFF. In DNA, the CDR3 is TGCAGTGCTAGATTTCCTTTAGAAGGAAAACTGTTTTTT.

Only a few counts were recorded for this clonotype. This chain uses TRBV7-6 with TRBJ2-3, with 8 bases that match TRBD2. CDR1 is SGHVS and CDR2 is FNYEAQ in the germline V gene. The J segment lost 8 bases and the V segment lost 1 base, leaving 8 bases of the junction unmatched. The CDR3 extends over 15 amino acids. CDR3 sequence (DNA): TGTGCCAGCAGCTTAGGCCCCGCGGGGGGCGGTACGCAGTATTTT. Amino acids: CASSLGPAGGGTQYF.

At least ten counts were recorded for this clonotype. The chain couples TRBV29-1 to TRBJ1-2; D is undetermined. CDR1 and CDR2 (germline): SQVTM, ANQGSEA. The length of the CDR3 is 13 residues. V dropped 3 bases and J dropped 4 bases, with 12 bases sitting between them. CDR3 sequence: CSVERGKGYGYTF. In DNA form, the CDR3 reads TGCAGCGTTGAGAGAGGGAAGGGCTATGGCTACACCTTC.

This clonotype showed up just a few times. The genes are TRBV5-1 and TRBJ2-1; 10 bases fit TRBD2. Trimming at V came to 4 bases and at J to 2 bases, leaving 9 bases not matched to a gene. The CDR3 extends over 17 amino acids. Germline-derived CDR1 and CDR2 are SGHRS and YFSETQ. The CDR3 DNA reads TGCGCCAGCAGCCCGACTAGCGGGCTAACCACCTACAATGAGCAGTTCTTC. It yields the protein CASSPTSGLTTYNEQFF.

This clonotype was seen once. One base away lies a much larger clone, so this may be a sequencing read error. V and J are TRBV6-5 and TRBJ1-4; a weak D match, TRBD1 (5 bases). The CDR3 loop spans 14 amino acids. Germline CDR1 and CDR2: MNHEY and SVGAGI. CDR3 region: CGSSYAGPGRGLFF. The CDR3 nucleotides read TGTGGCAGCAGTTACGCGGGACCGGGAAGGGGACTGTTTTTT.